These T cell receptor beta chains were read from a single sample in a study of OX40 agonist ivuxolimab in advanced cancers. The method was immunoSEQ multiplex PCR; TCRdb's version includes in-frame clones alone and lacks a portion of them. The sample records about 72,000 clones, roughly 80% being singletons. Source: CD4+ or CD8+ T cells sorted from blood, taken in a trial of the OX40 agonist ivuxolimab. These receptors all come from an adult with an advanced solid tumor such as melanoma, head and neck, liver or kidney cancer. Both conserved end residues are part of each CDR3. D genes are given only for firm matches. A row's size may be missing; if present it is once, few, many or a size class.

D	V	size	J	CDR3	DNA
TRBD1	TRBV5-6	.	TRBJ1-4	CASSPRRDRGKLFF	TGTGCCAGCAGCCCTCGCCGGGACAGGGGGAAACTGTTTTTT
TRBD1	TRBV10-3	.	TRBJ1-2	CAISPGQGARNNYGYTF	TGTGCCATCAGTCCGGGACAGGGGGCGAGGAACAACTATGGCTACACCTTC
.	TRBV30	.	TRBJ1-5	CAWSGMRGQPQHF	TGTGCCTGGAGTGGAATGCGGGGTCAGCCCCAGCATTTT
TRBD2	TRBV7-6	.	TRBJ2-1	CASSLGGGPYNEQFF	TGTGCCAGCAGCTTAGGGGGAGGGCCGTACAATGAGCAGTTCTTC
.	TRBV14	.	TRBJ2-1	CASSQVFISSRGGLRQFF	TGTGCCAGCAGCCAAGTTTTCATCTCGAGTAGGGGGGGATTGAGGCAGTTCTTC
.	TRBV6-4	.	TRBJ2-7	CASTVGPSNYEQYF	TGTGCCAGTACAGTCGGTCCCTCGAACTACGAGCAGTACTTC
.	TRBV27	.	TRBJ2-7	CASSRITELEQYF	TGTGCCAGCAGTAGAATCACAGAACTCGAGCAGTACTTC
.	TRBV11-3	.	TRBJ2-1	CASSPGRVLNEQFF	TGTGCCAGCAGCCCTGGACGGGTCCTCAATGAGCAGTTCTTC
TRBD1	TRBV14	once	TRBJ1-5	CASSQSGQGENQPQHF	TGTGCCAGCAGCCAATCGGGACAGGGGGAAAATCAGCCCCAGCATTTT
TRBD2	TRBV7-2	.	TRBJ2-7	CASSLVASGYEQYF	TGTGCCAGCAGCTTAGTGGCTAGCGGATACGAGCAGTACTTC
.	TRBV2	.	TRBJ2-7	CASSALKTYEQYF	TGTGCCAGCAGTGCACTCAAAACCTACGAGCAGTACTTC
.	TRBV4-3	.	TRBJ2-7	CASSQEQGNSYEQYF	TGCGCCAGCAGCCAAGAGCAGGGTAACTCCTACGAGCAGTACTTC
.	TRBV4-1	.	TRBJ2-2	CASSYPGRGTGELFF	TGCGCCAGCAGCTACCCTGGTCGGGGCACCGGGGAGCTGTTTTTT
.	TRBV27	.	TRBJ1-5	CASGPASSHSNQPQHF	TGTGCCAGCGGCCCAGCCAGTAGCCATAGCAATCAGCCCCAGCATTTT
.	TRBV4-3	.	TRBJ2-3	CASSQVRGTDTQYF	TGCGCCAGCAGCCAGGTTCGTGGCACAGATACGCAGTATTTT
TRBD1	TRBV7-2	.	TRBJ1-5	CASSFDRAGNQPQHF	TGTGCCAGCAGCTTTGACAGGGCAGGCAATCAGCCCCAGCATTTT